This T cell receptor (beta chain) emerged from a study of blood T cell repertoires in COVID-19. Study-level background: The cDNA or gDNA used as material had been derived from T cells, B-cell-depleted T cells, or PBMCs.

The method was immunoSEQ multiplex PCR; TCRdb's version includes in-frame clones alone and lacks a portion of them. The data contain roughly 200,000 clones, more than 65% of them singletons. The V gene's germline CDR1 is ENHRY and CDR2 SYGVKD. Trimming cost V 5 bases and J 0 bases; bases outside gene matches: 10. This CDR3 has 17 amino acids. Sequenced input: peripheral blood. The receptor comes from a woman older than 75 with acute or convalescent COVID-19. The V gene is TRBV10-3, the J gene TRBJ1-1; TRBD1 aligns across 9 bases. Written as DNA, the CDR3 is TGTGCCATCAGTTATAGACAGGGGGGTTTTATGAACACTGAAGCTTTCTTT. It yields the protein CAISYRQGGFMNTEAFF.